These 2 T cell receptor beta chains originate from one sample sequenced in a study of cytomegalovirus exposure and HLA in healthy donors (dated 2017 in TCRdb). The method was the immunoSEQ multiplex PCR assay. The multiplex PCR relied on a mix of 60 forward primers for TCR Vbeta segments and 13 reverse primers for TCR Jbeta segments. The clones in this table, taken by TCRdb from immuneACCESS, are in-frame only. Not every clone is retained; where verified, under half of the shortfall comes from an unresolved V gene, and the cause of the rest is unknown. For this sample the table gives 150,000 to 200,000 clones, of which more than 80% were detected only once. The ten most abundant clones make up approximately 5% of the sample. The sample consisted of PBMCs. The receptors were gathered from a woman aged 18-29 years in good health and CMV-seropositive.

The chain has TRBV20-1 and TRBJ1-2; the D is unclear. The CDR3 is 11 residues long. Germline V lookup: CDR1 DFQATT, CDR2 SNEGSKA (reference sequence). DNA for the CDR3: TGCAGGGCGAGGAGGAACTATGGCTACACCTTC. It specifies CRARRNYGYTF.

The chain uses TRBV4-2 and TRBJ1-5; D remains ambiguous. V lost 7 bases and J lost 5, with 12 bases in between. CDR1 and CDR2 (germline): LGHNA, YNFKEQ. This CDR3 contains 13 residues. The CDR3 reads CASISGEYQPQHF. The DNA of the CDR3 is TGTGCCAGCATTAGCGGGGAGTATCAGCCCCAGCATTTT.